These 18 T cell receptor beta chains were all obtained from the same sample, sequenced in a study of spatial heterogeneity in lung cancer. TCRdb itself ran the 5' RACE reads through MiXCR, one entry per CDR3 protein. Of under 50,000 distinct CDR3 sequences in the sample, less than 6.5% were seen once. Time point of the sample: sample taken at primary tumor resection. The material was PBMCs, obtained at surgery. Receptor source: a female donor with early-stage non-small cell lung cancer.

This clonotype occurred many times. The chain carries TRBV5-1 and TRBJ2-7; TRBD1 matches 7 bases. V shed 5 bases and J 0 bases; nucleotides not matched to a gene: 2. CDR1 and CDR2 (germline): SGHRS, YFSETQ. The CDR3 consists of 13 residues. The DNA for the CDR3 is TGCGCCAGCAGTTACAGGGGCTCCTACGAGCAGTACTTC. Translated, it gives CASSYRGSYEQYF.

At least ten counts were recorded for this clonotype. The chain combines TRBV5-5 with TRBJ1-2; TRBD1 might be the D (5 bases). Trimming stripped 3 bases from V and 4 bases from J, with 22 bases between. This CDR3 contains 17 residues. In germline, CDR1 is SGHKS, CDR2 YYEKEE (reference sequence). The CDR3 loop reads CASSSEPFAQGGYGYTF. CDR3 coding DNA: TGTGCCAGCAGCTCAGAGCCCTTCGCTCAGGGAGGCTATGGCTACACCTTC.

Ten or more counts support this clonotype. The rearrangement uses TRBV12-3 or TRBV12-4 and TRBJ1-5; 8 nucleotides align to TRBD1. The J segment lost 7 bases and the V segment lost 6 bases, leaving 8 bases of the junction unmatched. The CDR3 contains 14 residues. The DNA of the CDR3 is TGTGCCAGCAGCTACGACAGGGGAAGGCAGCCCCAGCATTTT. Encoded protein: CASSYDRGRQPQHF.

The V and J genes are TRBV7-2 and TRBJ2-7, with D perhaps TRBD1 or TRBD2 (5 bases each). Germline CDR1 reads SGHTA; CDR2 reads FQGNSA. Trimming removed 5 bases at V and 2 bases at J, with 10 bases between. The CDR3 sequence is 13 residues long. The chain's CDR3 is CASSRDGTYEQYF. In DNA form, the CDR3 reads TGTGCCAGCAGCCGGGACGGAACCTACGAGCAGTACTTC. The whole variable domain, remainder taken from reference TRBV7-2 and TRBJ2-7, is GAGVSQSPSNKVTEKGKDVELRCDPISGHTALYWYRQSLGQGLEFLIYFQGNSAPDKSGLPSDRFSAERTGGSVSTLTIQRTQQEDSAVYLCASSRDGTYEQYFGPGTRLTVT.

This clonotype was seen ten or more times. The chain employs TRBV5-4 and TRBJ1-2, with unresolved D. Germline values: CDR1 SGHNT, CDR2 YYREEE (reference sequence). The CDR3 consists of 12 residues. Trimming took off 3 bases at V and 9 bases at J, with 12 bases between the two ends. CDR3 in amino acids: CASSSPGLSYTF. The CDR3 region has the DNA TGTGCCAGCAGCTCCCCCGGGTTGAGCTACACCTTC.

The J gene is TRBJ1-1, the V gene TRBV3-1; 8 bases agree with TRBD1. J lost 1 base, V lost 4 bases, and 5 bases had no gene match. There are 15 residues in the CDR3. Germline lookup yields CDR1 LGHDT and CDR2 YNNKEL (reference sequence). CDR3 nucleotides: TGTGCCAGCAGCCCCCGAGGACAGGGGAACACTGAAGCTTTCTTT. Encoded protein: CASSPRGQGNTEAFF.

This clonotype showed up just a few times. The chain joins TRBV2 to TRBJ2-4, with 12 bases that match TRBD2. The germline V gene encodes CDR1 SNHLY and CDR2 FYNNEI. The CDR3 contains 18 residues. V lost 5 bases to trimming and J lost 0 bases; unmatched junction nucleotides: 8. The CDR3 loop is CASSQTSGGFLAKNIQYF. CDR3 DNA sequence: TGTGCCAGCAGTCAGACTAGCGGGGGATTTCTAGCCAAAAACATTCAGTACTTC. The full variable domain, its missing parts supplied by reference TRBV2 and TRBJ2-4, is EPEVTQTPSHQVTQMGQEVILRCVPISNHLYFYWYRQILGQKVEFLVSFYNNEISEKSEIFDDQFSVERPDGSNFTLKIRSTKLEDSAMYFCASSQTSGGFLAKNIQYFGAGTRLSVL.

This clonotype was found many times. V usage is TRBV29-1 and J usage is TRBJ2-7, with unresolved D. V dropped 4 bases and J dropped 6 bases, with 13 bases sitting between them. The germline CDR1 and CDR2 sequences are SQVTM and ANQGSEA. The CDR3 is made up of 12 amino acids. Written as DNA, the CDR3 is TGCAGCGTTGGGTCCCCCCCGGCCGAGCAGTACTTC. This sequence encodes CSVGSPPAEQYF.

This clonotype was counted many times. V usage is TRBV7-3 and J usage is TRBJ1-2; D is uncertain. Trimming took off 2 bases at V and 2 bases at J, with 9 bases between the two ends. This CDR3 has 14 residues. Germline-derived CDR1 and CDR2 are SGHTA and FQGTGA. In DNA, the CDR3 is TGTGCCAGCAGCTTATTGGGTGTGAACTATGGCTACACCTTC. Its protein product is CASSLLGVNYGYTF.

This clonotype was counted many times. This rearrangement joins TRBV20-1 to TRBJ2-7; 9 bases line up with TRBD2. V lost 5 bases to trimming and J lost 5 bases; unmatched junction nucleotides: 7. This CDR3 is 13 amino acids long. Germline V lookup: CDR1 DFQATT, CDR2 SNEGSKA (reference sequence). The CDR3 nucleotides are TGCAGTGCTGAGCGGCGGGGGGGGAACGAGCAGTACTTC. Its protein product is CSAERRGGNEQYF.

This chain links TRBV6-1 with TRBJ2-1; 7 bases map to TRBD2. V shed 4 bases and J 4 bases; nucleotides not matched to a gene: 4. The CDR3 is 14 amino acids. The germline V gene has CDR1 MNHNS and CDR2 SASEGT. This CDR3 reads CASSASGVYNEQFF. DNA for the CDR3: TGTGCCAGCAGTGCCAGCGGGGTATACAATGAGCAGTTCTTC.

This chain joins TRBV5-8 and TRBJ1-6; 7 bases are shared with TRBD1. In germline, CDR1 is SGHTS, CDR2 YDEGEE. CDR3 length equals 14 residues. With V trimmed by 0 bases and J by 7 bases, 1 base remained unmatched. CDR3 sequence: CASSLVQGNSPLHF. CDR3 nucleotides: TGTGCCAGCAGCTTGGTACAGGGGAATTCACCCCTCCACTTT.

This clonotype was counted ten times or more. The rearrangement joins TRBV6-5 to TRBJ2-2; no clear D. V lost 3 bases to trimming and J lost 3 bases, with 2 bases between them. The CDR3 covers 12 residues. Germline V gene lookup returns CDR1 MNHEY and CDR2 SVGAGI. The CDR3 here is CASSYYTGELFF. In DNA form, the CDR3 reads TGTGCCAGCAGTTATTACACCGGGGAGCTGTTTTTT.

V gene TRBV15 combines with J gene TRBJ2-3; D unresolved. The CDR3 extends over 12 amino acids. Trimming shortened V by 0 bases and J by 5 bases, and 3 bases separated the two germline ends. Germline CDR1 and CDR2: LNHNV and YYDKDF (reference sequence). The chain's CDR3 is CATSRDEDTQYF. CDR3 sequence (DNA): TGTGCCACCAGCAGAGATGAAGATACGCAGTATTTT.

The chain couples TRBV6-4 to TRBJ1-4; the D is unclear. V gave up 2 bases and J gave up 7 bases, with 14 bases separating them. Per germline, CDR1 MRHNA and CDR2 SNTAGT. The CDR3 length is 15 residues. CDR3 bases: TGTGCCAGCAGTGACCGGGGTAGCCCCGGTGAAAAACTGTTTTTT. Amino acid sequence: CASSDRGSPGEKLFF.

This clonotype was recorded at least ten times. V gene TRBV20-1 combines with J gene TRBJ1-2; TRBD1 might be the D (5 bases). The V end lost 0 bases, the J end lost 4 bases, and 21 bases lay between the germline ends. Germline assignment: CDR1 DFQATT and CDR2 SNEGSKA (reference sequence). The CDR3 is made up of 17 amino acids. In nucleotides, the CDR3 is TGCAGTGCTAGAGATCTAGGGGACTGGCCGAAAAGCTATGGCTACACCTTC. Amino acid sequence: CSARDLGDWPKSYGYTF.

This clonotype was seen ten or more times. V and J are TRBV6-5 and TRBJ2-7, with 9 positions matching TRBD1. J was trimmed by 3 bases and V by 6 bases; bases with no gene match: 6. CDR3 length equals 14 residues. CDR1 and CDR2 from the germline V gene are MNHEY and SVGAGI. The CDR3 region is CASSRQGGSYEQYF. The CDR3 coding sequence is TGTGCCAGCAGCCGACAGGGGGGCAGCTACGAGCAGTACTTC.

The table lists this clonotype with many counts. The chain employs TRBV28 and TRBJ2-6; 8 nucleotides align to TRBD1. This CDR3 contains 16 residues. J was trimmed by 2 bases and V by 3 bases; bases with no gene match: 3. Germline loops: CDR1 MDHEN, CDR2 SYDVKM. CDR3 nucleotides: TGTGCCAGCAGTTTGCAGGGGGCAACTGGGGCCAACGTCCTGACTTTC. Translation gives CASSLQGATGANVLTF.